Each of the 16 T cell receptor beta chains below was sequenced from the same sample in a study of post-analysis software for immune sequencing data (dated by TCRdb to between 2014 and 2017). What the study reported, not specific to this receptor: Roughly 5 TRBV segments, including TRBV5-6, TRBV5-1 and TRBV20-1, were significantly more frequent in patients than controls.

The antigens these receptors bind are not known. Libraries were made using PCR. Instrument on record: Illumina HiSeq 2500. To reduce PCR and sequencing biases, unique molecular identifiers were built into the TCR beta cDNA libraries. TCRdb ran its own pipeline on the public reads, namely fastp trimming at Q25 and MiXCR clone calling, and kept in-frame beta chains. Each entry is one CDR3 protein sequence, shown with its most common DNA and genes. Counted in this sample were some 800,000 distinct CDR3 sequences; 40% to 55% of them appeared once. The ten largest clones add up to 4% to 5% of the sample. The source material was blood. All receptors derive from a girl aged 10-17 years with multiple sclerosis.

This clonotype is a singleton in its sample. The V call is TRBV15, the J call TRBJ2-1; 11 bases are a match to TRBD2. CDR1 is LNHNV, CDR2 YYDKDF, per germline (reference sequence). The CDR3 is 16 amino acids. J was trimmed by 2 bases and V by 3 bases; bases with no gene match: 3. The CDR3 DNA reads as TGTGCCACCAGCAGCCCGGGACTAGCGGCCTACAATGAGCAGTTCTTC. Translating it yields CATSSPGLAAYNEQFF.

This clonotype was found a few times. The rearrangement links TRBV11-2 to TRBJ2-5; a weak D match, TRBD2 (5 bases). The V gene's germline CDR1 is SGHAT and CDR2 FQNNGV. The length of the CDR3 is 15 residues. V lost 5 bases, J lost 1 base, and 14 bases lay in between. The CDR3 DNA reads as TGTGCCAGCAGCGCCACAGCGGAGGTCCAAGAGACCCAGTACTTC. It is translated as CASSATAEVQETQYF.

This clonotype was picked up a small number of times. The rearrangement uses TRBV20-1 and TRBJ2-1; D is uncertain. CDR3 length: 15 residues. The V gene lost 2 bases and the J gene lost 0 bases, with 11 bases spanning the gap. Looked up from germline, CDR1 is DFQATT and CDR2 is SNEGSKA (reference sequence). CDR3 nucleotides: TGCAGTGCTAGATCGACCGAGAGCTCCTACAATGAGCAGTTCTTC. Amino acids: CSARSTESSYNEQFF.

This clonotype was counted a few times. The chain links TRBV28 to TRBJ2-7; 9 nucleotides agree with TRBD2. Germline V gene data show CDR1 as MDHEN and CDR2 as SYDVKM. Trimming cost V 3 bases and J 2 bases; bases outside gene matches: 11. This CDR3 has 17 residues. CDR3 nucleotide sequence: TGTGCCAGCAGTTTGGGTTTGGGGACTAGCCTTACCTACGAGCAGTACTTC. Translated: CASSLGLGTSLTYEQYF.

As DNA, the CDR3 is TGCAGTGCTAGATCCGGGACAGGGAATCCTGAAGCTTTCTTT. As protein: CSARSGTGNPEAFF. The V and J genes are TRBV20-1 and TRBJ1-1, with 9 bases that match TRBD1. The CDR3 runs to 14 residues. V lost 2 bases to trimming and J lost 6 bases; unmatched junction nucleotides: 7. Germline loops: CDR1 DFQATT, CDR2 SNEGSKA (reference sequence).

This clonotype was observed a handful of times. One end of the junction varies from germline; a read error may be responsible. The chain couples TRBV6-4 to TRBJ1-2, with D perhaps matching TRBD1 (6 bases). Germline V gives CDR1 MRHNA, CDR2 SNTAGT. This CDR3 has 14 residues. This CDR3 reads CASRDSGGLYGYTF. In DNA, the CDR3 is TGTGCCAGCAGGGACTCGGGGGGCCTCTATGGCTACACCTTC.

This chain connects TRBV20-1 to TRBJ1-5; D uncertain. The CDR3 sequence is 16 residues long. V lost 3 bases and J 2 bases, leaving 17 bases between the germline ends. CDR1 DFQATT and CDR2 SNEGSKA come from the germline V gene (reference sequence). The CDR3 DNA sequence: TGCAGTGCTAGTAATCCGGGCCCTGGGGGCAATCAGCCCCAGCATTTT. Encoded protein: CSASNPGPGGNQPQHF.

V usage is TRBV19 and J usage is TRBJ2-4; tentatively, D is TRBD2 (6 bases). Germline values: CDR1 LNHDA, CDR2 SQIVND (reference sequence). This CDR3 region has 16 residues. V shed 5 bases and J shed 0 bases, with 14 bases lying between them. The CDR3: CASSGGLPLAKNIQYF. The CDR3, as DNA: TGTGCCAGTAGTGGGGGACTCCCACTAGCCAAAAACATTCAGTACTTC.

This clonotype is a singleton in its sample. A much bigger clone sits one base away, suggesting this may be a read error. The chain carries TRBV27 and TRBJ2-1, with 7 bases matching TRBD2. In germline, CDR1 is MNHEY, CDR2 SMNVEV (reference sequence). V lost 10 bases to trimming and J lost 5 bases; unmatched junction nucleotides: 14. CDR3 length equals 15 residues. CDR3 DNA: TGTGCCATCATGACCTCCGGACTAGGCAACAATGAGCAGTTCTTC. It translates to CAIMTSGLGNNEQFF.

The rearrangement uses TRBV10-3 and TRBJ2-4; 8 bases agree with TRBD2. The DNA matches TRBJ2-7 better at its end, which makes the J call doubtful. This CDR3 has 16 residues. The germline V gene has CDR1 ENHRY and CDR2 SYGVKD. The CDR3 protein is CAISESKKREYHEQYF. CDR3 nucleotides: TGTGCCATCAGTGAGTCGAAGAAGCGGGAGTACCACGAGCAGTACTTC.

The chain recombines TRBV7-9 with TRBJ2-1; 8 bases align to TRBD2. Germline V lookup: CDR1 SEHNR, CDR2 FQNEAQ (reference sequence). The CDR3 runs 15 residues. The trim removed 3 bases at V and 8 bases at J, leaving 9 bases unmatched. CDR3 sequence: CASSFPGRANDEQFF. The CDR3, as DNA: TGTGCCAGCAGCTTCCCCGGGAGGGCCAACGATGAGCAGTTCTTC.

The chain is built from TRBV20-1 and TRBJ2-5; 9 bases are a match to TRBD2. Germline V gives CDR1 DFQATT, CDR2 SNEGSKA (reference sequence). The J segment lost 11 bases and the V segment lost 4 bases, leaving 23 bases of the junction unmatched. This CDR3 has 17 amino acids. DNA for the CDR3: TGCAGTGCTACTGGGAGAGTCGGGGCTAGCGGGATTAAAGAGCAGTACTTC. This gives the protein CSATGRVGASGIKEQYF.

About this clonotype itself: Germline is not matched at one junction end, which may reflect a read error. This chain connects TRBV7-8 to TRBJ2-3; 8 bases line up with TRBD2. CDR1 and CDR2 (germline): SGHVS, FQNEAQ. This CDR3 spans 16 amino acids. The CDR3 here is CASNLNVAGNTDTQYF. The CDR3 DNA reads as TGTGCCAGCAACTTAAATGTAGCGGGAAACACAGATACGCAGTATTTT.

CDR3 nucleotide sequence: TGTGCCAGCAGCCAAGATACGGCAGGGACGGGCTATGGCTACACCTTC. Translation: CASSQDTAGTGYGYTF. This chain uses TRBV4-2 with TRBJ1-2; D might be TRBD1 (5 bases). This CDR3 contains 16 residues. From germline, CDR1 is LGHNA and CDR2 YNFKEQ. V lost 0 bases to trimming and J lost 4 bases, with 15 bases between them.

In the case of this clonotype: Germline is not matched at one junction end, which may reflect a read error. The V gene is TRBV6-1, the J gene TRBJ2-1, with D perhaps matching TRBD2 (5 bases). Germline assignment: CDR1 MNHNS and CDR2 SASEGT. The CDR3 totals 14 residues. The CDR3 DNA is TGTGCTAGCAGGCGGGTCCGGGATCACAATGAGCAGTTCTTC. It codes for CASRRVRDHNEQFF.

This clonotype occurred a few times. CDR3 nucleotide sequence: TGCAGCGCCCAAGGGCTAGCGGGCTACAATGAGCAGTTCTTC. Its translation is CSAQGLAGYNEQFF. The V and J genes are TRBV29-1 and TRBJ2-1, with 8 bases identical to TRBD2. Germline V gene lookup returns CDR1 SQVTM and CDR2 ANQGSEA. CDR3 length: 14 residues. The V and J ends lost 7 bases and 3 bases, in that order; junction bases with no gene match: 8.